The rows below give T cell receptor beta chains drawn from one sample of a study of blood T cell repertoires in COVID-19. TCRdb's table, derived via immunoSEQ multiplex PCR, lists solely in-frame clones and lacks some. The sample consists of 100,000 to 150,000 clones, around 85% of them appearing once. The sequencing sample was made of peripheral blood. All receptors derive from a woman in her forties or fifties with acute or convalescent COVID-19. CDR3s include the opening cysteine and the closing phenylalanine or tryptophan. A D gene is named only where the DNA matches it firmly. Clone size is stated in some rows and not others, as once, few, many or a class when expanded.

v_gene	abundance	j_gene	d_gene	CDR3nt	CDR3aa
TRBV11-2	-	TRBJ1-4	-	TGTGCCAGCAGCTTTCCAGGGGAAGGTGAAAAACTGTTTTTT	CASSFPGEGEKLFF
TRBV2	-	TRBJ1-1	-	TGTGCCAGCAGTGATGCAGGGGCTATCTCCAACACTGAAGCTTTCTTT	CASSDAGAISNTEAFF
TRBV28	-	TRBJ1-2	-	TGTGCCAGCAGTTTAGGGGGGGAATTAGGCTATGGCTACACCTTC	CASSLGGELGYGYTF
TRBV11-2	-	TRBJ1-2	-	TGTGCCAGCAGCTTAGAGGGGGGGAATGGCTACACCTTC	CASSLEGGNGYTF
TRBV18	-	TRBJ2-1	TRBD2	TGTGCCAGCTCACCTCAGACTAGCGGGGAGCAGTTCTTC	CASSPQTSGEQFF
TRBV7-6	-	TRBJ2-3	-	TGTGCCAGCAGCCTTTTGAAAAACTCTTTTAGCACAGATACGCAGTATTTT	CASSLLKNSFSTDTQYF
TRBV29-1	few	TRBJ1-1	TRBD1	TGCAGCGCCCCTCGGACCAGGGGGCAAGGCACTGAAGCTTTCTTT	CSAPRTRGQGTEAFF
TRBV3-1/TRBV3-2	-	TRBJ1-2	TRBD1	TGTGCCAGCAGCCAAGGTGAACAGGGGGTTTATGGCTACACCTTC	CASSQGEQGVYGYTF
TRBV6-1	once	TRBJ1-6	TRBD1	TGTGCCAGCAGTGATGAACACAGGGGGCGGTCACCCCTCCACTTT	CASSDEHRGRSPLHF
TRBV4-2	-	TRBJ1-1	-	TGTGCCAGCAGTTACTCCACCCAGCGCCACCCGAACACTGAAGCTTTCTTT	CASSYSTQRHPNTEAFF
TRBV2	-	TRBJ1-2	-	TGTGCCAGCAGATGGAGGGAGCATGGCTACACCTTC	CASRWREHGYTF
TRBV5-6	once	TRBJ1-3	-	TGTGCCAGCAGCTTCGGACAGACTGGAAACACCATATATTTT	CASSFGQTGNTIYF
TRBV4-1	-	TRBJ1-4	TRBD1	TGCGCCAGCAGCCACGCTCCGGGACAGGGTTTCTCCGCTAATGAAAAACTGTTTTTT	CASSHAPGQGFSANEKLFF
TRBV5-1	once	TRBJ1-1	TRBD1	TGCGCCAGCAGCTTGGCGGGACAGCTGAACACTGAAGCTTTCTTT	CASSLAGQLNTEAFF
TRBV13	-	TRBJ1-5	TRBD1	TGTGCCAGCAGCTTAGGTACAGGGGGGAGCAATCAGCCCCAGCATTTT	CASSLGTGGSNQPQHF
TRBV2	many	TRBJ2-7	TRBD1	TGTGCCAGCGGGCAGGGGGCCTACGAGCAGTACTTC	CASGQGAYEQYF
TRBV30	-	TRBJ2-2	TRBD1	TGTGCCTGGAGTGTACCGGGACAGGGCCGCACCGGGGAGCTGTTTTTT	CAWSVPGQGRTGELFF
TRBV7-2	-	TRBJ1-3	TRBD1	TGTGCCAGCAGCTCCCGGACAGGGGGAGGAAACACCATATATTTT	CASSSRTGGGNTIYF
TRBV6-6	-	TRBJ1-3	-	TGTGCCAGCAGTTATGGACTTTTCTCTGGAAACACCATATATTTT	CASSYGLFSGNTIYF
TRBV5-1	-	TRBJ1-4	TRBD1	TGCGCCAGCAGAAGACAGGGGGCCTCTAATGAAAAACTGTTTTTT	CASRRQGASNEKLFF
TRBV7-3	-	TRBJ1-6	TRBD1	TGTGCCAGCAGCTTAAGGGCAACAGGGGGCAATTCACCCCTCCACTTT	CASSLRATGGNSPLHF
TRBV5-8	few	TRBJ1-6	-	TGTGCCAGCAGCGACAGGTTTTCTTCACCCCTCCACTTT	CASSDRFSSPLHF
TRBV7-8	once	TRBJ1-1	-	TGTGCCAGCAGCTTAGAAGCCCGTATGAACACTGAAGCTTTCTTT	CASSLEARMNTEAFF
TRBV19	-	TRBJ1-4	-	TGTGCCAGTAGTGTGGACTCTGTTAATGAAAAACTGTTTTTT	CASSVDSVNEKLFF
TRBV9	few	TRBJ1-3	TRBD1	TGTGCCAGCAGCGAGCGACAGGGCTTCTCTGGAAACACCATATATTTT	CASSERQGFSGNTIYF
TRBV27	-	TRBJ2-7	TRBD1	TGTGCCAGCAGTATCGCCGGGACAGGGGGTAATTACGAGCAGTACTTC	CASSIAGTGGNYEQYF
TRBV30	-	TRBJ1-2	-	TGTGCCTGGAGTGTTATCTCACCGAACAATGGCTACACCTTC	CAWSVISPNNGYTF
TRBV10-2	-	TRBJ1-3	-	TGCGCCAGCAGTGAGTTAGCCTCTGGAAACACCATATATTTT	CASSELASGNTIYF
TRBV2	-	TRBJ2-5	-	TGTGCCAGCAGAGCCATTGAGGGGGTAGAGACCCAGTACTTC	CASRAIEGVETQYF
TRBV10-1	-	TRBJ2-1	-	TGCGCCAGCAGTGCAGGGTCGGCCAATGAGCAGTTCTTC	CASSAGSANEQFF
TRBV7-9	-	TRBJ1-4	-	TGTGCCAGCAGTCCAACAGGACCCAATGAAAAACTGTTTTTT	CASSPTGPNEKLFF
TRBV12-5	-	TRBJ1-5	TRBD1	TGTGCTAGTGGTCCCGGACAGGCGGGTCAGCCCCAGCATTTT	CASGPGQAGQPQHF
TRBV18	-	TRBJ2-3	-	TGTGCCAGCTCACCTCGGCAAGGAGGGAGCACAGATACGCAGTATTTT	CASSPRQGGSTDTQYF
TRBV5-5	-	TRBJ2-1	TRBD2	TGTGCCAGCAGCTTGACGGCGGGGGGCTACAATGAGCAGTTCTTC	CASSLTAGGYNEQFF
TRBV7-2	-	TRBJ1-3	-	TGTGCCAGCAGCTTAGGAGGGTGGAACACCATATATTTT	CASSLGGWNTIYF
TRBV2	-	TRBJ1-6	-	TGTGCCAGCAGTGAAGCGACGACAGGTTTCCCGGTCGATTCACCCCTCCACTTT	CASSEATTGFPVDSPLHF
TRBV18	few	TRBJ2-7	-	TGTGCCAGCTCACCGACAGGGGACTACTACGAGCAGTACTTC	CASSPTGDYYEQYF
TRBV6-5	-	TRBJ1-2	-	TGTGCCAGCAGTTACTCTATAGGGGCGGACTATGGCTACACCTTC	CASSYSIGADYGYTF
TRBV11-2	once	TRBJ1-6	TRBD1	TGTGCCAGCAGCTTAGTCTGGACAGGGAGCTCACCCCTCCACTTT	CASSLVWTGSSPLHF
TRBV7-2	-	TRBJ1-1	-	TGTGCCAGCAGCTTAATTCTTGAGGGAGGAGCTTTCTTT	CASSLILEGGAFF
TRBV11-2	-	TRBJ1-6	-	TGTGCCAGCAGCTTATCCAGGGTCTCACCCCTCCACTTT	CASSLSRVSPLHF
TRBV2	-	TRBJ2-2	-	TGTGCCAGCACGGTTAGTCGCGCCGGGGAGCTGTTTTTT	CASTVSRAGELFF
TRBV5-1	-	TRBJ1-1	TRBD1	TGCGCCAGCACCGTAAACAGGGGGCTTGGGACTGAAGCTTTCTTT	CASTVNRGLGTEAFF
TRBV20-1	once	TRBJ1-5	-	TGCCCCCGGGAAGGGAATCAGCCCCAGCATTTT	CPREGNQPQHF
TRBV5-4	few	TRBJ1-2	-	TGTGCCAGCAGCGCGGAACACAACGCACCCGGCGAATTCTTC	CASSAEHNAPGEFF
TRBV6-5	-	TRBJ1-1	TRBD1	TGTGCCAGCAGAAACAGGGGGAACACTGAAGCTTTCTTT	CASRNRGNTEAFF
TRBV20-1	-	TRBJ2-3	TRBD2	TGCAGTGCTAGTCAAAGGGGAGGGTTTAGCACAGATACGCAGTATTTT	CSASQRGGFSTDTQYF
TRBV4-2	-	TRBJ2-3	-	TGTGCCAGCAGCCAAGATCCACGGGCGGGGGCCCCCCAGTATTTT	CASSQDPRAGAPQYF
TRBV30	-	TRBJ2-7	-	TGTGCCTGGGGAGTACAGGGCTACGAGCAGTACTTC	CAWGVQGYEQYF
TRBV7-8	-	TRBJ2-3	TRBD1	TGTGCCAGCAGCTTAGTAAAGACAGGGGTGGTCACAGATACGCAGTATTTT	CASSLVKTGVVTDTQYF
TRBV18	-	TRBJ2-7	TRBD1	TGTGCCAGCTCAGAGGGACAGACCTACGAGCAGTACTTC	CASSEGQTYEQYF
TRBV10-1	-	TRBJ1-6	TRBD1	TGCGCCAGCACCGACAGGGATAATTCACCCCTCCACTTT	CASTDRDNSPLHF
TRBV2	-	TRBJ1-1	TRBD1	TGTGCCAGCTTATTTACAGGGGGCGGCACTGAAGCTTTCTTT	CASLFTGGGTEAFF
TRBV5-1	few	TRBJ2-3	TRBD2	TGCGCCAGCAGCCAAACTGGGACTAGGCACACAGATACGCAGTATTTT	CASSQTGTRHTDTQYF